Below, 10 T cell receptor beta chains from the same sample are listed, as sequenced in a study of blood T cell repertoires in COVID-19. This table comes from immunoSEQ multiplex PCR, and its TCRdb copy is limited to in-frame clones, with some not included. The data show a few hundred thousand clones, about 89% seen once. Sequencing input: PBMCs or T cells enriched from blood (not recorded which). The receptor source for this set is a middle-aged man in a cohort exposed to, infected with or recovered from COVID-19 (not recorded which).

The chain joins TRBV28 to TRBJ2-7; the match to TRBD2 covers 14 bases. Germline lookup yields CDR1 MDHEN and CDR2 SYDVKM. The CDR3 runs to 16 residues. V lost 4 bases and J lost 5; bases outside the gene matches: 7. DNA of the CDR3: TGTGCCAGCAGTTCACCCGGGACTAGCGGGAGCCACGAGCAGTACTTC. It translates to CASSSPGTSGSHEQYF.

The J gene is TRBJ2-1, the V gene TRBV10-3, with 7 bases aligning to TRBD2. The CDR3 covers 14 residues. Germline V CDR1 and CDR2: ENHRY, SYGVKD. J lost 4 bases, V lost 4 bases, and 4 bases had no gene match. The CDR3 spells CAISVLREYNEQFF. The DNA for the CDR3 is TGTGCCATCAGTGTGTTGCGGGAGTACAATGAGCAGTTCTTC.

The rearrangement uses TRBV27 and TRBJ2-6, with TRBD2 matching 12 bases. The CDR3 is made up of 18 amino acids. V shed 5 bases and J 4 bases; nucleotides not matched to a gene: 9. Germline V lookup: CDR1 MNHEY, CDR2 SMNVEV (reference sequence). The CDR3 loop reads CASSTLTSGRSGANVLTF. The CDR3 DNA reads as TGTGCCAGCAGTACCCTGACTAGCGGGAGATCGGGGGCCAACGTCCTGACTTTC.

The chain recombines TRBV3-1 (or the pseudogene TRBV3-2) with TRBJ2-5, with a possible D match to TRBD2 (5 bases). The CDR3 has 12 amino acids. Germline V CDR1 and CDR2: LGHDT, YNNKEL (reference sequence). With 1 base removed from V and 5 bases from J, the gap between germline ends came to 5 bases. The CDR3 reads CASSQVAETQYF. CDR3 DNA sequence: TGTGCCAGCAGCCAAGTAGCGGAGACCCAGTACTTC.

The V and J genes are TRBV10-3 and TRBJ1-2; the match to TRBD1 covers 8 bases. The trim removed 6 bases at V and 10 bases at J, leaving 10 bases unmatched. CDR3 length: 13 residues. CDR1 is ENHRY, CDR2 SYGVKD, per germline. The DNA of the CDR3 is TGTGCCATCAGCTTGACAGGGGCAGGTGACTACACCTTC. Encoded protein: CAISLTGAGDYTF.

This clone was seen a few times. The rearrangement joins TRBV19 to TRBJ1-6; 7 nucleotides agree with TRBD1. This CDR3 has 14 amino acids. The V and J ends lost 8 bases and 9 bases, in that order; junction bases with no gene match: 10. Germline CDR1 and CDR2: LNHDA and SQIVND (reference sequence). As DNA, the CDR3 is TGTGCCAGTGGAGACAGGGCCGGTGGTTCACCCCTCCACTTT. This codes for CASGDRAGGSPLHF.

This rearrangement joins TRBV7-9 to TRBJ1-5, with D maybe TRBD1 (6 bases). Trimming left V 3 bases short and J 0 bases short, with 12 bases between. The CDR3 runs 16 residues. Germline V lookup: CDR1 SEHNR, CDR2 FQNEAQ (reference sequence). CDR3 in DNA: TGTGCCAGCAGCTTGGGGGACACCCTTAGCAATCAGCCCCAGCATTTT. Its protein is CASSLGDTLSNQPQHF.

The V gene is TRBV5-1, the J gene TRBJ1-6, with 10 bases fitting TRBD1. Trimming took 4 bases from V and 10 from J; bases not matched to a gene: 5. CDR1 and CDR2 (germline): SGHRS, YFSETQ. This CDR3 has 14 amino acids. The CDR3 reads CASSLGTGESPLHF. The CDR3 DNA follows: TGCGCCAGCAGCCTCGGGACAGGGGAATCACCCCTCCACTTT.

The DNA for the CDR3 is TGTGCCAGCAGCCCGTATCTAGCGGGGCCTAGCACAGATACGCAGTATTTT. Protein product: CASSPYLAGPSTDTQYF. This chain connects TRBV7-2 to TRBJ2-3; 9 bases are a match to TRBD2. Germline trimming cut 5 bases from V and 0 bases from J; bases unmatched to any gene: 9. CDR1 is SGHTA, CDR2 FQGNSA, per germline. The CDR3 extends over 17 amino acids.

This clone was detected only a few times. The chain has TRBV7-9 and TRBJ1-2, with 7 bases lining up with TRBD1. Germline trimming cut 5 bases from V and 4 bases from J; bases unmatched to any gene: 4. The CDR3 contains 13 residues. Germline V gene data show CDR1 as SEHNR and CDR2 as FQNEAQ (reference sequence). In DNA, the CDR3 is TGTGCCAGCAGCACCGGGACAGCCTATGGCTACACCTTC. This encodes CASSTGTAYGYTF.